Below are 26 T cell receptor beta chains sequenced from a single sample in a study of identical twins. TCRdb fed the 5' RACE reads into MiXCR, producing one record per CDR3 protein. The sample contains 450,000 to 500,000 distinct CDR3 sequences, about 13% of which appear only once. These sequences were also reported in another study, on yellow fever vaccine responses in identical twins.

Sample: CD4+ T cells sorted from blood. These receptors were taken from a young woman in good health.

The chain employs TRBV18 and TRBJ2-5, with D hard to call. V was cut by 6 bases and J by 5 bases, with 19 bases left in between. CDR1 and CDR2 (germline): KGHSH, LQKENI. The CDR3 is 15 residues long. CDR3 region: CASSRKGPPWETQYF. The CDR3 nucleotides are TGTGCCAGCTCGCGTAAAGGGCCGCCCTGGGAGACCCAGTACTTC.

Only a few counts were recorded for this clonotype. The chain employs TRBV28 and TRBJ2-5; the match to TRBD1 covers 8 bases. Germline V gene lookup returns CDR1 MDHEN and CDR2 SYDVKM. V dropped 6 bases and J dropped 4; count of bases not matched to a gene: 16. The CDR3 runs to 17 residues. The CDR3 spells CASSRITRTGYGETQYF. In DNA, the CDR3 is TGTGCCAGCAGCCGAATAACCCGGACAGGGTATGGAGAGACCCAGTACTTC.

V gene TRBV15 combines with J gene TRBJ2-1; TRBD2 might be the D (6 bases). V lost 3 bases, J lost 6 bases, and 12 bases lay in between. Germline values: CDR1 LNHNV, CDR2 YYDKDF (reference sequence). The CDR3 is 14 amino acids. The CDR3, as DNA: TGTGCCACCAGCAGTCACGGGACTCCCAATGAGCAGTTCTTC. Protein sequence: CATSSHGTPNEQFF.

Only a few counts were recorded for this clonotype. The V and J genes are TRBV9 and TRBJ2-7; D gene ambiguous. Trimming left V 0 bases short and J 6 bases short, with 16 bases between. This CDR3 is 15 amino acids long. Germline V lookup: CDR1 SGDLS, CDR2 YYNGEE. The CDR3 loop is CASSVASVGALEQYF. The DNA of the CDR3 is TGTGCCAGCAGCGTAGCCTCCGTCGGTGCCCTCGAGCAGTACTTC.

This rearrangement joins TRBV5-6 to TRBJ2-7; D uncertain. This CDR3 spans 14 amino acids. Germline CDR1 SGHDT, CDR2 YYEEEE. The germline V and J ends were trimmed by 4 bases and 2 bases, with 13 bases remaining between them. The CDR3 DNA reads as TGTGCCAGCAGCCCGGCGGTGGCAGCCTACGAGCAGTACTTC. The encoded protein is CASSPAVAAYEQYF.

Many counts were recorded for this clonotype. The chain joins TRBV4-3 to TRBJ2-1; D assignment may be TRBD1 or TRBD2 (5 bases each). Trimming cost V 1 base and J 4 bases, with 17 bases left between them. In germline, CDR1 is LGHNA, CDR2 YSLEER. This CDR3 region has 17 residues. In DNA form, the CDR3 reads TGCGCCAGCAGCCAAGTCCCGCGGGTAGGGGCATACAATGAGCAGTTCTTC. It yields the protein CASSQVPRVGAYNEQFF.

The chain carries TRBV3-1 and TRBJ2-1; 10 nucleotides agree with TRBD2. V lost 0 bases, J lost 5 bases, and 7 bases stayed unmatched. The germline gives CDR1 LGHDT, CDR2 YNNKEL (reference sequence). This CDR3 is built from 17 residues. In DNA form, the CDR3 reads TGTGCCAGCAGCCAAGACAGGCTAGCGGGGGTACACAATGAGCAGTTCTTC. It yields the protein CASSQDRLAGVHNEQFF.

The V gene is TRBV5-1, the J gene TRBJ2-5, with TRBD1 identical over 9 bases. J lost 7 bases, V lost 0 bases, and 4 bases had no gene match. Germline lookup yields CDR1 SGHRS and CDR2 YFSETQ. CDR3 length: 14 residues. The CDR3 nucleotides read TGCGCCAGCAGCTTGGCCGGGACAGGGTTGACCCAGTACTTC. Its protein product is CASSLAGTGLTQYF.

This clonotype was seen a few times. The chain recombines TRBV7-2 with TRBJ2-3, with 13 nucleotides matching TRBD2. CDR1 SGHTA and CDR2 FQGNSA come from the germline V gene. The CDR3 extends over 19 amino acids. V was clipped by 2 bases and J by 5 bases; unmatched bases: 13. The CDR3 region is CASSLTAGTSGKLQDTQYF. The DNA of the CDR3 is TGTGCCAGCAGCTTAACGGCGGGGACTAGCGGGAAATTACAAGATACGCAGTATTTT.

The chain recombines TRBV9 with TRBJ1-5, with 7 bases identical to TRBD1. The CDR3 covers 15 residues. CDR1 and CDR2 (germline): SGDLS, YYNGEE. With 0 bases clipped from V and 1 base from J, the junction kept 1 base outside the gene matches. The CDR3 reads CASSVEGQSNQPQHF. In DNA form, the CDR3 reads TGTGCCAGCAGCGTAGAGGGACAGAGCAATCAGCCCCAGCATTTT.

This clonotype showed up just a few times. The chain has TRBV28 and TRBJ2-7; 11 nucleotides agree with TRBD1. The CDR3 loop spans 16 amino acids. Trimming cost V 1 base and J 5 bases; bases outside gene matches: 7. The germline CDR1 and CDR2 sequences are MDHEN and SYDVKM. In DNA, the CDR3 is TGTGCCAGCAGTTTATCACTTGGACAGGGGGCTAACGAGCAGTACTTC. It specifies CASSLSLGQGANEQYF.

The chain recombines TRBV7-2 with TRBJ2-7, with D tentatively TRBD2 (5 bases). Germline V gene sequence: CDR1 SGHTA, CDR2 FQGNSA. The CDR3 sequence is 16 residues long. Trimming shortened V by 1 base and J by 6 bases, and 19 bases separated the two germline ends. The CDR3 DNA reads TGTGCCAGCAGCTTAGTCGCGATTGGGAGTCTTCGCGAGCAGTACTTC. Protein: CASSLVAIGSLREQYF.

This clonotype was seen a handful of times. CDR3 DNA: TGTGCCAGCAGCGTAGGGTCGACCTACAATGAGCAGTTCTTC. Translation gives CASSVGSTYNEQFF. The gene calls are TRBV9 and TRBJ2-1; D remains unclear. Trimming stripped 0 bases from V and 2 bases from J, with 6 bases between. CDR1 is SGDLS, CDR2 YYNGEE, per germline. There are 14 residues in the CDR3.

This clonotype turned up a few times. The chain couples TRBV5-1 to TRBJ2-1, with TRBD1 matching over 12 bases. V gave up 7 bases and J gave up 9 bases; unmatched junction bases: 14. The germline V gene encodes CDR1 SGHRS and CDR2 YFSETQ. This CDR3 is built from 16 residues. CDR3 loop: CASWGGPGQGAIEQFF. The CDR3 coding sequence is TGCGCCAGCTGGGGCGGGCCGGGACAGGGGGCTATTGAGCAGTTCTTC.

The chain has TRBV28 and TRBJ2-7; D gene unclear. CDR1 and CDR2 (germline): MDHEN, SYDVKM. Trimming pared 3 bases from V and 2 bases from J, leaving 11 bases between. The CDR3 has 14 amino acids. The CDR3: CASSLNQVAYEQYF. DNA of the CDR3: TGTGCCAGCAGTTTGAATCAGGTGGCCTACGAGCAGTACTTC.

The chain links TRBV12-3 or TRBV12-4 to TRBJ1-2; perhaps TRBD1 as D (5 bases). The CDR3 length is 13 residues. V gave up 6 bases and J gave up 5 bases, with 13 bases separating them. CDR3 sequence (DNA): TGTGCCAGCAGATCCGGGACGGGATATGGCTACACCTTC. Translation: CASRSGTGYGYTF.

This clonotype was counted many times. This chain connects TRBV5-1 to TRBJ2-5; 11 positions match TRBD2. Germline values: CDR1 SGHRS, CDR2 YFSETQ. The CDR3 covers 14 residues. Trimming took 5 bases from V and 3 from J; bases not matched to a gene: 3. The CDR3 reads CASRGLAGKETQYF. The CDR3 region has the DNA TGCGCCAGCAGAGGACTAGCGGGCAAAGAGACCCAGTACTTC.

This chain joins TRBV19 and TRBJ1-5, with D possibly being TRBD1 (5 bases). Germline CDR1 is LNHDA and CDR2 is SQIVND (reference sequence). This CDR3 spans 14 amino acids. V shed 1 base and J shed 9 bases, with 13 bases lying between them. CDR3 nucleotide sequence: TGTGCCAGTAGTATAGGGCAGGGCCAAGTGCCCCAGCATTTT. Its translation: CASSIGQGQVPQHF.

This chain joins TRBV20-1 and TRBJ2-2; 7 bases map to TRBD2. In germline, CDR1 is DFQATT, CDR2 SNEGSKA (reference sequence). The trim removed 6 bases at V and 5 bases at J, leaving 3 bases unmatched. The CDR3 covers 12 residues. CDR3 sequence (DNA): TGCAGTGCAGGGGAGGGAACCGGGGAGCTGTTTTTT. Protein product: CSAGEGTGELFF.

The rearrangement links TRBV11-2 to TRBJ2-7; D may be TRBD1 (5 bases). V gave up 6 bases and J gave up 3 bases, with 9 bases separating them. The CDR3 totals 12 residues. Germline V gene sequence: CDR1 SGHAT, CDR2 FQNNGV. CDR3 sequence: CASRLRGYEQYF. CDR3 DNA: TGTGCCAGCAGATTAAGGGGCTACGAGCAGTACTTC.

This clonotype was observed a handful of times. The chain has TRBV27 and TRBJ2-3, with 7 bases identical to TRBD1. Germline CDR1 MNHEY, CDR2 SMNVEV (reference sequence). The CDR3 covers 14 residues. V trimming: 6 bases; J trimming: 2 bases; junction bases outside the gene matches: 5. CDR3 sequence (DNA): TGTGCCAGCAGCCGGGACAGACACACAGATACGCAGTATTTT. Amino acid sequence: CASSRDRHTDTQYF.

The chain employs TRBV2 and TRBJ2-2; D is unclear. Germline V gives CDR1 SNHLY, CDR2 FYNNEI. V lost 3 bases, J lost 4 bases, and 9 bases lay in between. The CDR3 has 14 amino acids. As DNA, the CDR3 is TGTGCCAGCAGTGAGCGGCAGTCCACCGGGGAGCTGTTTTTT. The encoded protein is CASSERQSTGELFF.

V usage is TRBV5-1 and J usage is TRBJ2-1, with D tentatively TRBD1 (6 bases). Germline V gene sequence: CDR1 SGHRS, CDR2 YFSETQ. V dropped 3 bases and J dropped 7 bases, with 20 bases sitting between them. The length of the CDR3 is 16 residues. The CDR3 sequence is CASSSDTVIRGNEQFF. The DNA for the CDR3 is TGCGCCAGCAGCTCAGATACAGTGATCAGGGGTAATGAGCAGTTCTTC.

CDR3 coding DNA: TGTGCCAGCAGCTCCTTTAAGGGGGCTGGATCGCACAATGAGCAGTTCTTC. Translation gives CASSSFKGAGSHNEQFF. The V and J genes are TRBV7-2 and TRBJ2-1; TRBD1 agrees at 7 bases. The germline V gene has CDR1 SGHTA and CDR2 FQGNSA. V shed 4 bases, J shed 5 bases, and the junction held 14 bases outside the gene matches. The CDR3 is 17 amino acids.

The V call is TRBV2, the J call TRBJ2-3; 8 positions match TRBD1. V lost 3 bases to trimming and J lost 1 base; unmatched junction nucleotides: 3. The CDR3 length is 15 residues. Germline V gives CDR1 SNHLY, CDR2 FYNNEI. The CDR3 is CASSDRTGRTDTQYF. The CDR3 region has the DNA TGTGCCAGCAGTGATAGGACAGGGCGCACAGATACGCAGTATTTT.

The chain joins TRBV20-1 to TRBJ1-1; the D is unclear. Trimming cost V 6 bases and J 8 bases, with 19 bases left between them. Germline CDR1 reads DFQATT; CDR2 reads SNEGSKA (reference sequence). This CDR3 has 13 residues. The CDR3 protein is CSATLSGVREAFF. The CDR3 DNA reads TGCAGTGCCACCTTGTCGGGCGTACGAGAAGCTTTCTTT.